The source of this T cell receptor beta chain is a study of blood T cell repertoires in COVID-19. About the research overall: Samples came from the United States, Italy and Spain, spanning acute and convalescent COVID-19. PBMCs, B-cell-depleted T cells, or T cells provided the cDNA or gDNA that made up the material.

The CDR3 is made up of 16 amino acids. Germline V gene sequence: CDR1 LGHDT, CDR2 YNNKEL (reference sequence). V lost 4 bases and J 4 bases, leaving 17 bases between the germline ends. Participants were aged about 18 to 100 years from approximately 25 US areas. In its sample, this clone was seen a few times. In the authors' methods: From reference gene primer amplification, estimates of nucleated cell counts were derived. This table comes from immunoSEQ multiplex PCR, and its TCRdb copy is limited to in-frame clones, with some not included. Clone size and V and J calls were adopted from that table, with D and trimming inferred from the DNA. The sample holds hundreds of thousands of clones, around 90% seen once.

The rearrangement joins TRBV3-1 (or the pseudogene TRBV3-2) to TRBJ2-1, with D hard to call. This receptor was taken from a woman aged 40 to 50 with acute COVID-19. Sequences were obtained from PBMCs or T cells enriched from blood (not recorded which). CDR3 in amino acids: CASSPSGSELYNEQFF. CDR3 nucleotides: TGTGCCAGCAGCCCTTCCGGCAGCGAACTTTACAATGAGCAGTTCTTC.